Below are 21 T cell receptor beta chains sequenced from a single sample in a study of cytomegalovirus exposure and HLA in healthy donors. Primers included in the PCR were 60 Vbeta and 13 Jbeta primers. The table came from immunoSEQ multiplex PCR; TCRdb's copy has only in-frame clones and leaves some out. The sample has 150,000 to 200,000 clones; about 73% are singletons. Source material: PBMCs. The receptors were gathered from a woman between 40 and 50 years old in good health and CMV-seronegative.

CDR3 nucleotides: TGTGCCAGCAGTTTAGCCGGGACAGGCGATGAAAAACTGTTTTTT. The encoded protein is CASSLAGTGDEKLFF. The chain carries TRBV28 and TRBJ1-4; 8 nucleotides match TRBD1. V dropped 2 bases and J dropped 6; count of bases not matched to a gene: 5. This CDR3 is built from 15 residues. Germline lookup yields CDR1 MDHEN and CDR2 SYDVKM.

The chain combines TRBV10-3 with TRBJ2-5; 12 bases agree with TRBD2. Germline CDR1 and CDR2: ENHRY and SYGVKD. The length of the CDR3 is 15 residues. V was pared by 10 bases and J by 4 bases, with 10 bases of the junction left unmatched. The CDR3 region has the DNA TGTGCCACCACCCCTAGCGGGGGGGCCCCAGAGACCCAGTACTTC. Amino acid sequence: CATTPSGGAPETQYF.

This chain joins TRBV27 and TRBJ2-5; TRBD1 matches 7 bases. The V gene's germline CDR1 is MNHEY and CDR2 SMNVEV (reference sequence). V was clipped by 10 bases and J by 5 bases; unmatched bases: 10. CDR3 size: 13 residues. This chain's CDR3 is CATSANRGETQYF. CDR3 DNA sequence: TGTGCCACCTCCGCCAACAGGGGTGAGACCCAGTACTTC.

This chain uses TRBV28 with TRBJ2-5; 8 bases align to TRBD2. The V gene end was trimmed by 8 bases and the J gene end by 2 bases; junction bases not matched to a gene: 10. Germline assignment: CDR1 MDHEN and CDR2 SYDVKM. This CDR3 is built from 15 residues. CDR3: CASRGGFWAQETQYF. The CDR3 nucleotides are TGTGCCAGCCGGGGGGGTTTTTGGGCACAAGAGACCCAGTACTTC.

The chain is built from TRBV5-4 and TRBJ2-3, with D possibly being TRBD1 (5 bases). V lost 1 base and J lost 5, with 11 bases in between. There are 14 residues in the CDR3. CDR1 and CDR2 from the germline V gene are SGHNT and YYREEE (reference sequence). The CDR3 bases are TGTGCCAGCAGCTTGTGGGGAAGGGGAGATACGCAGTATTTT. It encodes CASSLWGRGDTQYF.

The CDR3 region is CASSVLRGPSYNEQFF. CDR3 coding DNA: TGTGCCAGCAGCGTTTTGCGGGGGCCCTCCTACAATGAGCAGTTCTTC. The chain has TRBV11-2 and TRBJ2-1; a weak D match, TRBD2 (7 bases). The CDR3 extends over 16 amino acids. Trimming left V 5 bases short and J 0 bases short, with 14 bases between. Germline V CDR1 and CDR2: SGHAT, FQNNGV.

J is TRBJ1-5 and V is TRBV7-9, with unresolved D. The V gene's germline CDR1 is SEHNR and CDR2 FQNEAQ (reference sequence). CDR3 length equals 15 residues. Trimming pared 5 bases from V and 0 bases from J, leaving 11 bases between. The CDR3: CASSPGAFSNQPQHF. The CDR3 DNA follows: TGTGCCAGCAGCCCCGGAGCTTTTAGCAATCAGCCCCAGCATTTT.

The rearrangement uses TRBV4-1 and TRBJ1-1; no clear D gene. Looked up from germline, CDR1 is MGHRA and CDR2 is YSYEKL. Trimming pared 6 bases from V and 4 bases from J, leaving 12 bases between. CDR3 length: 13 amino acids. This CDR3 is CASSYSGGTEAFF. CDR3 coding DNA: TGCGCCAGCAGTTATTCTGGCGGCACTGAAGCTTTCTTT.

J is TRBJ1-2 and V is TRBV7-9; D might be TRBD1 (5 bases). The CDR3 covers 15 residues. Trimming left V 4 bases short and J 2 bases short, with 14 bases between. Germline V gives CDR1 SEHNR, CDR2 FQNEAQ (reference sequence). Here the CDR3 DNA reads TGTGCCAGCAGCTCAGGGTTAGGGGAAAACTATGGCTACACCTTC. Protein: CASSSGLGENYGYTF.

J is TRBJ2-7 and V is TRBV11-2; D perhaps matches TRBD1 (5 bases). CDR3 length: 15 amino acids. The ends were cut back, 5 bases at V and 0 bases at J, with 14 bases in the middle. Germline V lookup: CDR1 SGHAT, CDR2 FQNNGV. The CDR3 nucleotides read TGTGCCAGCAGCCGTACCGACGACAGCTCCTACGAGCAGTACTTC. Translation gives CASSRTDDSSYEQYF.

CDR3 DNA: TGCGCCAGCAGTGACCCCGGGACAGGGAATGAAAAACTGTTTTTT. Its translation is CASSDPGTGNEKLFF. This chain links TRBV10-1 with TRBJ1-4, with 9 bases identical to TRBD1. Germline CDR1 and CDR2: WNHNN and SYGVQD (reference sequence). Trimming cost V 3 bases and J 5 bases; bases outside gene matches: 4. This CDR3 has 15 residues.

This sequence joins TRBV5-1 and TRBJ1-2, with D unresolved. The CDR3 is made up of 13 amino acids. Trimming removed 0 bases from V and 8 bases from J, with 11 bases in between. Germline-derived CDR1 and CDR2 are SGHRS and YFSETQ. The CDR3 bases are TGCGCCAGCAGCTTGGATCAGGTGTGGGGCTACACCTTC. Protein sequence: CASSLDQVWGYTF.

V and J are TRBV5-1 and TRBJ2-5; TRBD2 agrees at 7 bases. Unmatched junction bases numbered 7, after V lost 3 bases and J lost 5 bases. CDR3 length: 14 amino acids. Germline CDR1 reads SGHRS; CDR2 reads YFSETQ. The CDR3 protein is CASSSASGAETQYF. The CDR3 coding sequence is TGCGCCAGCAGCTCGGCTAGCGGCGCGGAGACCCAGTACTTC.

The chain joins TRBV19 to TRBJ1-2; 7 bases map to TRBD1. The CDR3 runs to 16 residues. Germline CDR1 LNHDA, CDR2 SQIVND (reference sequence). V shed 6 bases and J 3 bases; nucleotides not matched to a gene: 13. CDR3 sequence reads: CASRGNRKGGYYGYTF. The CDR3 DNA is TGTGCCAGTAGGGGAAACCGAAAAGGGGGCTACTATGGCTACACCTTC. The full variable domain, rest sourced from reference TRBV19 and TRBJ1-2, is DGGITQSPKYLFRKEGQNVTLSCEQNLNHDAMYWYRQDPGQGLRLIYYSQIVNDFQKGDIAEGYSVSREKKESFPLTVTSAQKNPTAFYLCASRGNRKGGYYGYTFGSGTRLTVV.

This clone has only a few counts. The rearrangement links TRBV7-9 to TRBJ1-3; weak D call: TRBD1 (6 bases). CDR3 size: 13 residues. Looked up from germline, CDR1 is SEHNR and CDR2 is FQNEAQ (reference sequence). Trimming shortened V by 6 bases and J by 3 bases, and 9 bases separated the two germline ends. The CDR3 reads CASSTGFGNTIYF. The CDR3 region has the DNA TGTGCCAGCAGTACAGGGTTTGGAAACACCATATATTTT.

The chain uses TRBV5-1 and TRBJ2-7; 12 bases map to TRBD1. The CDR3 covers 16 residues. Germline V CDR1 and CDR2: SGHRS, YFSETQ. With V trimmed by 4 bases and J by 5 bases, 10 bases remained unmatched. CDR3 in DNA: TGCGCCAGCAGCCGCGGGACAGGGGGCAATAAGGACGAGCAGTACTTC. Translating gives CASSRGTGGNKDEQYF.

The V and J genes are TRBV7-3 and TRBJ1-1; tentatively, D is TRBD1 (6 bases). Per the germline V gene, CDR1 is SGHTA and CDR2 is FQGTGA. Deletions cut 3 bases from V and 4 bases from J, with 15 bases between. CDR3 length: 15 residues. CDR3 bases: TGTGCCAGCAGCTTGACCGGTCAGGGGAGCACTGAAGCTTTCTTT. This codes for CASSLTGQGSTEAFF.

The chain is built from TRBV12-5 and TRBJ2-4; 10 bases agree with TRBD2. Germline CDR1 and CDR2: LGHNT and FRNRAP. Trimming cost V 3 bases and J 9 bases; bases outside gene matches: 5. The CDR3 spans 14 residues. CDR3 sequence (DNA): TGTGCTAGTGGTTTCAGCGGGGGGGGAAGCATTCAGTACTTC. Protein product: CASGFSGGGSIQYF.

The chain carries TRBV9 and TRBJ2-4; 9 nucleotides align to TRBD1. The CDR3 is 16 residues long. The germline CDR1 and CDR2 sequences are SGDLS and YYNGEE. The V segment lost 3 bases and the J segment 4 bases; nucleotides outside the gene matches: 8. The DNA of the CDR3 is TGTGCCAGCAGCGGGCGACAGGGGGGCCCTAAAAACATTCAGTACTTC. Translated: CASSGRQGGPKNIQYF.

This clone occurred once. This chain connects TRBV18 to TRBJ2-7; D is possibly TRBD1 (6 bases). The CDR3 is 14 amino acids. Germline V gene sequence: CDR1 KGHSH, CDR2 LQKENI. Trimming took off 1 base at V and 4 bases at J, with 11 bases between the two ends. Here the CDR3 reads CASSPRTAPYEQYF. Written as DNA, the CDR3 is TGTGCCAGCTCACCACGGACAGCGCCGTACGAGCAGTACTTC.

CDR3 region: CASSPPGQGIQPQHF. The CDR3 DNA reads TGTGCCAGCTCACCGCCGGGACAGGGGATTCAGCCCCAGCATTTT. This chain connects TRBV18 to TRBJ1-5; 10 bases agree with TRBD1. CDR3 size: 15 residues. Germline V CDR1 and CDR2: KGHSH, LQKENI. V trimming: 3 bases; J trimming: 6 bases; junction bases outside the gene matches: 5.